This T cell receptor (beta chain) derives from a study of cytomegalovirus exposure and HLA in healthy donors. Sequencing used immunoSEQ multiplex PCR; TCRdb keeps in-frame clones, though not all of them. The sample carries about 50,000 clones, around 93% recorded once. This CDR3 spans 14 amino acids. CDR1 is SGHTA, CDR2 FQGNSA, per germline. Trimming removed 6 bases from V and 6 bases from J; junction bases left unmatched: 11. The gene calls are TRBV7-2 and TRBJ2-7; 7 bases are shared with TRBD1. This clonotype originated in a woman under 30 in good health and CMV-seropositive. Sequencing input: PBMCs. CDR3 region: CASRLAQGVREQYF. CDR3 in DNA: TGTGCCAGCAGGCTAGCCCAGGGGGTACGCGAGCAGTACTTC. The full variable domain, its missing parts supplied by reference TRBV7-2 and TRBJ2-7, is GAGVSQSPSNKVTEKGKDVELRCDPISGHTALYWYRQSLGQGLEFLIYFQGNSAPDKSGLPSDRFSAERTGGSVSTLTIQRTQQEDSAVYLCASRLAQGVREQYFGPGTRLTVT.